This T cell receptor (beta chain) comes out of a study of OX40 agonist ivuxolimab in advanced cancers. The V gene end was trimmed by 6 bases and the J gene end by 7 bases; junction bases not matched to a gene: 5. The CDR3 covers 13 residues. Germline values: CDR1 MDHEN, CDR2 SYDVKM. Profiled with immunoSEQ multiplex PCR; TCRdb holds only in-frame clones, not every one. The data show 55,000 to 65,000 clones, more than 80% seen once. The rearrangement uses TRBV28 and TRBJ1-2, with 10 bases that match TRBD1. This sequence originates from an adult with an advanced solid tumor such as melanoma, head and neck, liver or kidney cancer. This specimen consisted of CD4+ or CD8+ T cells sorted from blood, obtained in a trial of the OX40 agonist ivuxolimab. The CDR3 loop is CASSLGQGLGYTF. CDR3 sequence (DNA): TGTGCCAGCAGCTTGGGACAGGGGCTTGGCTACACCTTC.